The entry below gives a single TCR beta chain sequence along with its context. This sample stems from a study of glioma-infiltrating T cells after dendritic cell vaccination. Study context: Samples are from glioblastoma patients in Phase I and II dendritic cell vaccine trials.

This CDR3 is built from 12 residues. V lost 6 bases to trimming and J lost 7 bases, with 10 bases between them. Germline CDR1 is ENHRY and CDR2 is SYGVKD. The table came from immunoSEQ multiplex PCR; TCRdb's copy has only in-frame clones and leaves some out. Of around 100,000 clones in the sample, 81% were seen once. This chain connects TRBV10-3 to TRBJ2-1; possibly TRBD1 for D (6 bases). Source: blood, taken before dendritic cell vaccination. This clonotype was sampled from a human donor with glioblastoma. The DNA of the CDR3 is TGTGCCATCAGCAGGGGCGGGAATGAGCAGTTCTTC. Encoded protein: CAISRGGNEQFF.